The 29 T cell receptor beta chains presented below share a single source sample, sequenced in a study of cytomegalovirus exposure and HLA in healthy donors. Amplification used 60 Vbeta primers and 13 Jbeta primers. The method was immunoSEQ multiplex PCR; TCRdb's version includes in-frame clones alone and lacks a portion of them. This table holds over 250,000 clones, roughly 90% found once. Sequenced: PBMCs. These receptors all stem from a man aged 40-49 years in good health and CMV-seropositive.

This clone was observed a handful of times. The J gene is TRBJ2-5, the V gene TRBV5-1; no reliable D call. CDR1 is SGHRS, CDR2 YFSETQ, per germline. The CDR3 extends over 13 amino acids. Trimming left V 2 bases short and J 2 bases short, with 7 bases between. CDR3: CASSFGQQETQYF. The CDR3 bases are TGCGCCAGCAGCTTTGGCCAGCAAGAGACCCAGTACTTC.

The chain carries TRBV6-5 and TRBJ2-7; no clear D gene. The CDR3 is made up of 12 amino acids. V lost 6 bases and J 3 bases, leaving 9 bases between the germline ends. Germline V gives CDR1 MNHEY, CDR2 SVGAGI. The CDR3 protein is CASSRGLYEQYF. For the CDR3, the DNA is TGTGCCAGCAGCCGCGGCCTCTACGAGCAGTACTTC.

This sequence joins TRBV18 and TRBJ2-1, with D maybe TRBD2 (6 bases). Trimming took 3 bases from V and 6 from J, leaving 15 bases between them. This CDR3 is 15 amino acids long. Germline assignment: CDR1 KGHSH and CDR2 LQKENI. This chain's CDR3 is CASSPPKAGSNEQFF. The CDR3 DNA reads as TGTGCCAGCTCACCTCCCAAAGCGGGTTCCAATGAGCAGTTCTTC.

This clone was counted once. This rearrangement joins TRBV5-1 to TRBJ2-5; D unresolved. The CDR3 covers 13 residues. With 3 bases removed from V and 5 bases from J, the gap between germline ends came to 11 bases. Looked up from germline, CDR1 is SGHRS and CDR2 is YFSETQ. The CDR3 sequence: CASSSIQMETQYF. For the CDR3, the DNA is TGCGCCAGCAGCTCCATACAGATGGAGACCCAGTACTTC.

The chain carries TRBV5-1 and TRBJ2-6; 7 bases fit TRBD1. CDR1 is SGHRS and CDR2 is YFSETQ in the germline V gene. The CDR3 runs to 16 residues. V was clipped by 5 bases and J by 3 bases; unmatched bases: 8. CDR3 DNA sequence: TGCGCCAGCAGTCCTCAGACAGGGAATGGGGCCAACGTCCTGACTTTC. Its translation is CASSPQTGNGANVLTF.

A few counts support this clone. This chain connects TRBV5-6 to TRBJ1-4; 7 bases are shared with TRBD1. The CDR3 contains 17 residues. Per germline, CDR1 SGHDT and CDR2 YYEEEE. V was pared by 0 bases and J by 4 bases, with 9 bases of the junction left unmatched. In DNA form, the CDR3 reads TGTGCCAGCAGCTTGGGAGAGGGGGCTTCGGTTAATGAAAAACTGTTTTTT. This translates into CASSLGEGASVNEKLFF.

This CDR3 reads CASSSGQGDTEAFF. CDR3 nucleotides: TGCGCCAGCAGCTCAGGACAGGGAGACACTGAAGCTTTCTTT. The chain is built from TRBV5-1 and TRBJ1-1, with 8 positions matching TRBD1. The CDR3 has 14 amino acids. Germline-derived CDR1 and CDR2 are SGHRS and YFSETQ. V shed 3 bases and J 3 bases; nucleotides not matched to a gene: 4.

The chain joins TRBV28 to TRBJ1-1; a possible D gene is TRBD1 (5 bases). CDR3 size: 13 residues. Trimming took 4 bases from V and 1 from J, leaving 7 bases between them. The germline gives CDR1 MDHEN, CDR2 SYDVKM. The CDR3 DNA reads as TGTGCCAGCAGTTACGACAGGAACACTGAAGCTTTCTTT. Its protein product is CASSYDRNTEAFF.

The rearrangement uses TRBV21-1 and TRBJ1-2; the table's D call TRBD1 went unverified against the DNA. TRBV21-1 is reported as a pseudogene. This CDR3 comprises 17 residues. CDR3 region: CASSKPEWTGAYYGYTF. The CDR3 DNA follows: TGTGCCAGCAGCAAACCGGAATGGACAGGGGCTTACTATGGCTACACCTTC.

The chain links TRBV29-1 to TRBJ2-3, with a possible D match to TRBD1 (8 bases). The V gene lost 6 bases and the J gene lost 0 bases, with 28 bases spanning the gap. Looked up from germline, CDR1 is SQVTM and CDR2 is ANQGSEA. The CDR3 is made up of 19 amino acids. In DNA form, the CDR3 reads TGCAGCGTCCGCGTCTACAGGGGGGGGAATTACGAGAGCACAGATACGCAGTATTTT. Translation gives CSVRVYRGGNYESTDTQYF.

V usage is TRBV5-8 and J usage is TRBJ1-5; 10 nucleotides agree with TRBD1. V lost 4 bases and J lost 0; bases outside the gene matches: 7. This CDR3 comprises 17 residues. Germline CDR1 reads SGHTS; CDR2 reads YDEGEE. As DNA, the CDR3 is TGTGCCAGCAGCCCAGGACAGGGGGGATATAGCAATCAGCCCCAGCATTTT. Its protein is CASSPGQGGYSNQPQHF.

The rearrangement uses TRBV19 and TRBJ2-1; 7 positions match TRBD2. The trim removed 8 bases at V and 0 bases at J, leaving 10 bases unmatched. Germline CDR1 reads LNHDA; CDR2 reads SQIVND (reference sequence). This CDR3 region has 16 residues. CDR3 amino acids: CASQGWRGSSYNEQFF. The DNA for the CDR3 is TGTGCCAGTCAAGGATGGCGGGGGAGCTCCTACAATGAGCAGTTCTTC.

This clone has just a few counts. The CDR3 DNA is TGTGCCAGCAGCCAAGGGCGGCGGAATGAGCAGTTCTTC. It translates to CASSQGRRNEQFF. The rearrangement uses TRBV4-2 and TRBJ2-1; D not resolved. Trimming pared 1 base from V and 7 bases from J, leaving 8 bases between. CDR1 and CDR2 (germline): LGHNA, YNFKEQ. The CDR3 extends over 13 amino acids.

The V and J genes are TRBV5-6 and TRBJ2-7; TRBD2 agrees at 10 bases. There are 16 residues in the CDR3. Trimming at V came to 5 bases and at J to 3 bases, leaving 11 bases not matched to a gene. The V gene's germline CDR1 is SGHDT and CDR2 YYEEEE. CDR3 in DNA: TGTGCCAGCAGTTCTCTACGGACTAGCGGACTCTACGAGCAGTACTTC. Amino acids: CASSSLRTSGLYEQYF. Looking up the rest from reference TRBV5-6 and TRBJ2-7 gives the full variable domain: DAGVTQSPTHLIKTRGQQVTLRCSPKSGHDTVSWYQQALGQGPQFIFQYYEEEERQRGNFPDRFSGHQFPNYSSELNVNALLLGDSALYLCASSSLRTSGLYEQYFGPGTRLTVT.

The chain combines TRBV11-2 with TRBJ2-3; TRBD2 matches 10 bases. V lost 5 bases to trimming and J lost 0 bases; unmatched junction nucleotides: 11. Per the germline V gene, CDR1 is SGHAT and CDR2 is FQNNGV. This CDR3 is 18 amino acids long. The CDR3 nucleotides read TGTGCCAGCAGCCCCAGCCACATACTAGCGGGAAGCACAGATACGCAGTATTTT. It specifies CASSPSHILAGSTDTQYF.

This clone was counted many times. This chain links TRBV7-9 with TRBJ2-1; 7 bases fit TRBD1. Unmatched junction bases numbered 7, after V lost 4 bases and J lost 16 bases. The CDR3 loop spans 11 amino acids. Germline CDR1 reads SEHNR; CDR2 reads FQNEAQ (reference sequence). CDR3 residues: CASSYNGQAFF. As DNA, the CDR3 is TGTGCCAGCAGCTACAACGGACAGGCCTTCTTC.

The gene calls are TRBV19 and TRBJ2-7; maybe TRBD1 (5 bases). V was clipped by 4 bases and J by 1 base, with 11 bases between them. CDR1 LNHDA and CDR2 SQIVND come from the germline V gene (reference sequence). This CDR3 is built from 14 residues. The CDR3 loop is CASSTSGISYEQYF. CDR3 DNA sequence: TGTGCCAGTAGTACCTCAGGGATTTCCTACGAGCAGTACTTC. The full variable domain, its missing parts supplied by reference TRBV19 and TRBJ2-7, is DGGITQSPKYLFRKEGQNVTLSCEQNLNHDAMYWYRQDPGQGLRLIYYSQIVNDFQKGDIAEGYSVSREKKESFPLTVTSAQKNPTAFYLCASSTSGISYEQYFGPGTRLTVT.

The rearrangement joins TRBV18 to TRBJ1-4; 9 bases fit TRBD1. The germline V gene has CDR1 KGHSH and CDR2 LQKENI. V gave up 4 bases and J gave up 4 bases; unmatched junction bases: 4. This CDR3 contains 15 residues. The CDR3 region is CASSRDRGINEKLFF. CDR3 DNA sequence: TGTGCCAGCTCACGCGACAGGGGGATTAATGAAAAACTGTTTTTT.

This sequence joins TRBV27 and TRBJ1-4; TRBD1 agrees at 8 bases. Germline V gene lookup returns CDR1 MNHEY and CDR2 SMNVEV (reference sequence). This CDR3 has 15 residues. After removal of 4 bases from V and 2 bases from J, the junction contained 3 bases not matched to a gene. In DNA, the CDR3 is TGTGCCAGCAGTTCACAGGGGGTTACTAATGAAAAACTGTTTTTT. Protein: CASSSQGVTNEKLFF. Drawing the rest from reference TRBV27 and TRBJ1-4, the complete variable domain is EAQVTQNPRYLITVTGKKLTVTCSQNMNHEYMSWYRQDPGLGLRQIYYSMNVEVTDKGDVPEGYKVSRKEKRNFPLILESPSPNQTSLYFCASSSQGVTNEKLFFGSGTQLSVL.

This clone was counted between two and nine times. The V gene is TRBV28, the J gene TRBJ2-7, with 7 bases aligning to TRBD1. V shed 10 bases and J 2 bases; nucleotides not matched to a gene: 14. The CDR3 totals 15 residues. CDR1 MDHEN and CDR2 SYDVKM come from the germline V gene. DNA for the CDR3: TGTGCCACCGACACGGACAGGAGGCATGCCTACGAGCAGTACTTC. This gives the protein CATDTDRRHAYEQYF.

The chain is built from TRBV27 and TRBJ2-7; 7 bases align to TRBD1. The CDR3 has 14 amino acids. The V segment lost 6 bases and the J segment 3 bases; nucleotides outside the gene matches: 8. Germline CDR1 and CDR2: MNHEY and SMNVEV (reference sequence). This CDR3 is CASRATGIYYEQYF. The CDR3 DNA reads as TGTGCCAGCAGAGCGACAGGGATCTACTACGAGCAGTACTTC.

The chain carries TRBV4-1 and TRBJ2-1; 9 bases fit TRBD2. With V trimmed by 0 bases and J by 8 bases, 8 bases remained unmatched. Germline loops: CDR1 MGHRA, CDR2 YSYEKL. This CDR3 is built from 16 residues. CDR3 bases: TGCGCCAGCAGCCAAGATCCTAGCGGGACCCGGTATGAGCAGTTCTTC. It codes for CASSQDPSGTRYEQFF.

J is TRBJ1-5 and V is TRBV25-1; D is ambiguous. CDR3 length equals 12 residues. Trimming removed 6 bases from V and 6 bases from J, with 9 bases in between. Germline V gives CDR1 MGHDK, CDR2 SYGVNS. CDR3 in amino acids: CASSPTGQPQHF. The CDR3 DNA follows: TGTGCCAGCAGCCCGACGGGTCAGCCCCAGCATTTT.

In its sample, this clone was seen once. This chain connects TRBV29-1 to TRBJ2-1; D is unresolved. The CDR3 is 14 residues long. V lost 2 bases and J 3 bases, leaving 11 bases between the germline ends. Per the germline V gene, CDR1 is SQVTM and CDR2 is ANQGSEA. Written as DNA, the CDR3 is TGCAGCGTTGAATCCACTATTTTCTACAATGAGCAGTTCTTC. It is translated as CSVESTIFYNEQFF.

A few counts support this clone. The CDR3 DNA reads TGTGCCAGCAGCAAAGAAGGCAGGAATCAGCCCCAGCATTTT. It yields the protein CASSKEGRNQPQHF. This sequence joins TRBV21-1 and TRBJ1-5; the table's D call TRBD1 went unverified against the DNA. TRBV21-1 corresponds to a pseudogene. The CDR3 runs to 14 residues.

V is TRBV9 and J is TRBJ2-7; tentative D call: TRBD1 (6 bases). V lost 0 bases, J lost 3 bases, and 10 bases lay in between. The germline V gene has CDR1 SGDLS and CDR2 YYNGEE. This CDR3 comprises 14 residues. CDR3 DNA: TGTGCCAGCAGCGTAGCTACAGGGCGCTACGAGCAGTACTTC. Its protein is CASSVATGRYEQYF.

The chain joins TRBV5-5 to TRBJ2-1; tentatively, D is TRBD2 (6 bases). V dropped 3 bases and J dropped 1 base, with 8 bases sitting between them. This CDR3 region has 14 residues. CDR1 and CDR2 (germline): SGHKS, YYEKEE (reference sequence). The CDR3 bases are TGTGCCAGCAGCTGGAGGGTTTCCTACAATGAGCAGTTCTTC. This gives the protein CASSWRVSYNEQFF.

The sample holds a few counts of this clone. The rearrangement joins TRBV4-1 to TRBJ2-7; TRBD1 might be the D (6 bases). Trimming left V 1 base short and J 6 bases short, with 16 bases between. The CDR3 totals 15 residues. Germline V gene lookup returns CDR1 MGHRA and CDR2 YSYEKL. CDR3 DNA: TGCGCCAGCAGCCAAGTGGGACCTTCAGGGGTCGAGCAGTACTTC. It translates to CASSQVGPSGVEQYF.

This clone was found a few times. This chain uses TRBV19 with TRBJ2-7; 9 bases are a match to TRBD1. This CDR3 is 14 amino acids long. Trimming at V came to 5 bases and at J to 3 bases, leaving 5 bases not matched to a gene. Germline assignment: CDR1 LNHDA and CDR2 SQIVND (reference sequence). CDR3 residues: CASSVGQGNYEQYF. CDR3 sequence (DNA): TGTGCCAGTAGTGTCGGACAGGGGAACTACGAGCAGTACTTC.